Below, one TCR beta chain is given with its context. Its antigen is not known. It was ten milliliters of peripheral blood that were drawn from each donor. The data belong to a study of blood T cells in healthy people across ages. Study-level background: When template switching was applied, about one barcoded beta molecule was captured per two T cells.

A J-beta primer mix and a sample-barcoded 5' primer were used in a second PCR of about 7 to 12 cycles. Using its own MiXCR run on the 5' RACE reads, TCRdb lists one record per CDR3 protein. The table lists around 1.1 million distinct CDR3 sequences, 35% to 40% of them singletons. Whole-study findings and limits: Relative to aged donors, long-lived donors carried more naive CD4+ cells and displayed higher diversity. Age advanced and TCR beta diversity per million T cells fell, roughly linearly.

Sequenced: blood. This TCR came from a young man in good health.

In DNA form, the CDR3 reads TGTGCCAGCAGCCCCCCGGGGGCCGGAACTGAAGCTTTCTTT. It encodes CASSPPGAGTEAFF. The chain employs TRBV6-6 and TRBJ1-1, with a tentative D call TRBD1 (6 bases). Germline V lookup: CDR1 MNHNY, CDR2 SVGAGI (reference sequence). The V end was cut by 6 bases, the J end by 5 bases, with 16 bases between. The length of the CDR3 is 14 residues.